The rows below give T cell receptor beta chains drawn from one sample of a study of cytomegalovirus exposure and HLA in healthy donors. Only in-frame clones appear in the TCRdb table, and some are missing; sequencing was by immunoSEQ multiplex PCR. The table has about 190,000 clones, just under 75% seen once. What was sequenced was PBMCs. The origin of the receptors is a woman in her thirties in good health and CMV-seropositive. The CDR3 runs from the conserved cysteine through the conserved F or W. D genes are given only for firm matches. Only part of the rows carry a size: once, few, many, or a class if the clone is expanded.

clone_size: -; j_call: TRBJ2-1; d_call: TRBD2; v_call: TRBV28; cdr3_nt: TGTGCCAGCAGTACCATAGCGGGAGGGCCCGACAATGAGCAGTTCTTC; cdr3_aa: CASSTIAGGPDNEQFF
clone_size: -; j_call: TRBJ2-2; d_call: -; v_call: TRBV14; cdr3_nt: TGTGCCAGCAGCCAAGAGAGGGTCGCGGGCACCGGGGAGCTGTTTTTT; cdr3_aa: CASSQERVAGTGELFF
clone_size: -; j_call: TRBJ2-1; d_call: TRBD2; v_call: TRBV5-1; cdr3_nt: TGCGCCAGCAGCTTGTATACGGGAGGCTACAATGAGCAGTTCTTC; cdr3_aa: CASSLYTGGYNEQFF
clone_size: once; j_call: TRBJ1-3; d_call: -; v_call: TRBV5-8; cdr3_nt: TGTGCCAGCAGCTTCCAGGGTACCAGTCTTGGAAACACCATATATTTT; cdr3_aa: CASSFQGTSLGNTIYF
clone_size: -; j_call: TRBJ2-3; d_call: -; v_call: TRBV29-1; cdr3_nt: TGCAGCGTTGAAGATCAGCCGGGGACACCCACAGATACGCAGTATTTT; cdr3_aa: CSVEDQPGTPTDTQYF
clone_size: -; j_call: TRBJ2-1; d_call: TRBD2; v_call: TRBV5-1; cdr3_nt: TGCGCCAGCAGCAATCCATCTAGCGGGAATTACAATGAGCAGTTCTTC; cdr3_aa: CASSNPSSGNYNEQFF
clone_size: -; j_call: TRBJ2-3; d_call: -; v_call: TRBV27; cdr3_nt: TGTGCCAGCAGACCCGGGACACCGATCACAGATACGCAGTATTTT; cdr3_aa: CASRPGTPITDTQYF
clone_size: -; j_call: TRBJ2-2; d_call: TRBD2; v_call: TRBV7-2; cdr3_nt: TGTGCCAGCAGCTTAGACACGCGGGAGAACGGGGAGCTGTTTTTT; cdr3_aa: CASSLDTRENGELFF
clone_size: -; j_call: TRBJ2-5; d_call: TRBD2; v_call: TRBV19; cdr3_nt: TGTGCCAGTAGTACTAGCGGGATCCAAGAGACCCAGTACTTC; cdr3_aa: CASSTSGIQETQYF
clone_size: -; j_call: TRBJ1-1; d_call: -; v_call: TRBV15; cdr3_nt: TGTGCCACCAGCAGAAGATCAGGGGTGAACACTGAAGCTTTCTTT; cdr3_aa: CATSRRSGVNTEAFF
clone_size: -; j_call: TRBJ2-3; d_call: -; v_call: TRBV5-1; cdr3_nt: TGCGCCAGCAGCTTGGCCGGGGTTTCGGGTACGCAGTATTTT; cdr3_aa: CASSLAGVSGTQYF
clone_size: -; j_call: TRBJ2-5; d_call: -; v_call: TRBV11-2; cdr3_nt: TGTGCCAGCAGCTTAGTCTCCAGGGCCAGCGTGGAGACCCAGTACTTC; cdr3_aa: CASSLVSRASVETQYF
clone_size: -; j_call: TRBJ2-7; d_call: -; v_call: TRBV7-9; cdr3_nt: TGTGCCAGCAGCCCCGATAGCCCTTGCGAGCAGTACTTC; cdr3_aa: CASSPDSPCEQYF
clone_size: -; j_call: TRBJ1-2; d_call: -; v_call: TRBV6-1; cdr3_nt: TGTGCCAGCAGTCGACTACAGGGTATCTATGGCTACACCTTC; cdr3_aa: CASSRLQGIYGYTF
clone_size: few; j_call: TRBJ1-3; d_call: -; v_call: TRBV6-1; cdr3_nt: TGTGCCAGCAGTGACCTTCCGCGGGGCTCGTATTCTGGAAACACCATATATTTT; cdr3_aa: CASSDLPRGSYSGNTIYF
clone_size: -; j_call: TRBJ1-2; d_call: -; v_call: TRBV27; cdr3_nt: TGTGCCAGCAGTTCCGGGGGGGAACTCTATGGCTACACCTTC; cdr3_aa: CASSSGGELYGYTF
clone_size: -; j_call: TRBJ2-7; d_call: -; v_call: TRBV7-9; cdr3_nt: TGTGCCAGCAGCCCGACAGGGAGGTCCTACGAGCAGTACTTC; cdr3_aa: CASSPTGRSYEQYF
clone_size: -; j_call: TRBJ2-7; d_call: TRBD1; v_call: TRBV27; cdr3_nt: TGTGCCAGCAGTTTATCACAGGGGGCGTACGAGCAGTACTTC; cdr3_aa: CASSLSQGAYEQYF
clone_size: few; j_call: TRBJ1-2; d_call: TRBD1; v_call: TRBV6-5; cdr3_nt: TGTGCCAGCAGCACCGGGACAGGGGTCTATGGCTACACCTTC; cdr3_aa: CASSTGTGVYGYTF
clone_size: -; j_call: TRBJ1-1; d_call: TRBD1; v_call: TRBV14; cdr3_nt: TGTGCCAGCAGCCAAGCGATCGGGGACAGGGTGAGCACTGAAGCTTTCTTT; cdr3_aa: CASSQAIGDRVSTEAFF
clone_size: once; j_call: TRBJ2-1; d_call: TRBD2; v_call: TRBV7-2; cdr3_nt: TGTGCCAGCAGCTTAACTTGGGCTAGCGGGAGCTACAATGAGCAGTTCTTC; cdr3_aa: CASSLTWASGSYNEQFF
clone_size: -; j_call: TRBJ2-5; d_call: -; v_call: TRBV5-4; cdr3_nt: TGTGCCAGCAGCTTGGCCTCGGGAGTGGGTGAGACCCAGTACTTC; cdr3_aa: CASSLASGVGETQYF
clone_size: -; j_call: TRBJ2-7; d_call: TRBD1; v_call: TRBV28; cdr3_nt: TGTGCCAGCAGACTATCGGACAGGGTTTTGGGGGAGCAGTACTTC; cdr3_aa: CASRLSDRVLGEQYF
clone_size: -; j_call: TRBJ1-2; d_call: -; v_call: TRBV15; cdr3_nt: TGTGCCACCAGCAGAGATCGAAGACAGAGGTATGGCTACACCTTC; cdr3_aa: CATSRDRRQRYGYTF
clone_size: -; j_call: TRBJ2-2; d_call: TRBD2; v_call: TRBV18; cdr3_nt: TGTGCCAGCTCACCGGACGGGAGGGTCTACGGGGAGCTGTTTTTT; cdr3_aa: CASSPDGRVYGELFF
clone_size: few; j_call: TRBJ2-5; d_call: -; v_call: TRBV7-2; cdr3_nt: TGTGCCAGCAGCACCGGGGGTAGGATGCAAGAGACCCAGTACTTC; cdr3_aa: CASSTGGRMQETQYF
clone_size: -; j_call: TRBJ1-2; d_call: TRBD1; v_call: TRBV5-8; cdr3_nt: TGTGCCAGCAGCTTAGTCCGGACAGGGGGCGTCTATGGCTACACCTTC; cdr3_aa: CASSLVRTGGVYGYTF
clone_size: -; j_call: TRBJ2-1; d_call: TRBD2; v_call: TRBV13; cdr3_nt: TGTGCCAGCAGCCGAGGGGGGACTAGCGGGAGGGGGGCAGGGTTCTTC; cdr3_aa: CASSRGGTSGRGAGFF